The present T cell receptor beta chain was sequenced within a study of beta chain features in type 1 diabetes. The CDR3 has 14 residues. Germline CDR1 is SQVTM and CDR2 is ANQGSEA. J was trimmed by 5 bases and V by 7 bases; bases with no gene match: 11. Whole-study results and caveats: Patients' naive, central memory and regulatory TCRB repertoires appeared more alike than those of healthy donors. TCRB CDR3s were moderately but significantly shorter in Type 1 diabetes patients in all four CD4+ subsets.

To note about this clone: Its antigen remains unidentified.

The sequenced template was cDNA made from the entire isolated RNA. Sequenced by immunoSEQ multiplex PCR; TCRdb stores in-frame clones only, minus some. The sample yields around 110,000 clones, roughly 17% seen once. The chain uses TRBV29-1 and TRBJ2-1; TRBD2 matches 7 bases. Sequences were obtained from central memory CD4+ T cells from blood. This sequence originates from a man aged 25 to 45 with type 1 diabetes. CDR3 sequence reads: CSAGGGTTHNEQFF. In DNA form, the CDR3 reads TGCAGCGCCGGGGGAGGGACTACCCACAATGAGCAGTTCTTC.